These T cell receptor beta chains were read from a single sample in a study of spatial heterogeneity in lung cancer. Each CDR3 protein is one row after TCRdb ran MiXCR on the 5' RACE reads. Of about 11,000 distinct CDR3 sequences detected, about 5.2% appear once; the ten largest clones hold 9.5% to 15%. The source was lung tumor tissue, collected at surgery. These receptor sequences come from a male donor with early-stage non-small cell lung cancer. The CDR3 runs from the conserved cysteine through the conserved F or W. Fields, in order: D gene, clone size, J gene, V gene, CDR3 DNA, CDR3 protein. The D gene is left open where the match is weak. Clone size appears in some rows only: once, few, many, or a class for an expanded clone.

D: TRBD1; size: many; J: TRBJ1-2; V: TRBV6-1; DNA: TGTGCCAGCAGTGGGACAGGGAGAATTGGTGGCTACACCTTC; CDR3: CASSGTGRIGGYTF
D: NA; size: many; J: TRBJ2-2; V: TRBV2; DNA: TGTGCCAGCAGTGAGTTGACCGGGGAGCTGTTTTTT; CDR3: CASSELTGELFF
D: TRBD2; size: few; J: TRBJ2-3; V: TRBV7-8; DNA: TGTGCCAGCAGCCCACCTAGGGGGACGGGAGGGCTAGATACGCAGTATTTT; CDR3: CASSPPRGTGGLDTQYF
D: NA; size: many; J: TRBJ2-1; V: TRBV7-9; DNA: TGTGCCAGCAGGTTCTATAACAATGAGCAGTTCTTC; CDR3: CASRFYNNEQFF
D: NA; size: many; J: TRBJ2-2; V: TRBV12-3/TRBV12-4; DNA: TGTGCCAGCAGTTTAATCCAGGGCACCGGGGAGCTGTTTTTT; CDR3: CASSLIQGTGELFF
D: NA; size: large; J: TRBJ2-1; V: TRBV11-2; DNA: TGTGCCAGCAGCTTAGGTCGGCTCTCCCTAACGAATGAGCAGTTCTTC; CDR3: CASSLGRLSLTNEQFF
D: NA; size: many; J: TRBJ1-1; V: TRBV7-6; DNA: TGTGCCAGCAGCCTTGGGACGGTGGCTAAAACTGAAGCTTTCTTT; CDR3: CASSLGTVAKTEAFF
D: TRBD2; size: NA; J: TRBJ2-1; V: TRBV4-3; DNA: TGCGCCAGCAGCCAAGCCACTCCGGGACTAGCGAATGAGCAGTTCTTC; CDR3: CASSQATPGLANEQFF
D: NA; size: many; J: TRBJ1-1; V: TRBV5-1; DNA: TGCGCCAGCAGCTTCCCGGGCCTCAACACTGAAGCTTTCTTT; CDR3: CASSFPGLNTEAFF
D: NA; size: many; J: TRBJ2-4; V: TRBV29-1; DNA: TGCAGCGTTGAGGAGCGGTACATTCAGTACTTC; CDR3: CSVEERYIQYF
D: TRBD2; size: NA; J: TRBJ2-5; V: TRBV20-1; DNA: TGCAGTGCTGCTCGGACTAGGCGAGAGACCCAGTACTTC; CDR3: CSAARTRRETQYF
D: TRBD2; size: many; J: TRBJ2-7; V: TRBV12-3/TRBV12-4; DNA: TGTGCCAGCAGCTCCCTTAGCGGGAGTGGCGAGCAGTACTTC; CDR3: CASSSLSGSGEQYF
D: TRBD1; size: many; J: TRBJ1-2; V: TRBV7-2; DNA: TGTGCCAGCAGCTTATACGGGAGGGGACAGGAGGACTATGGCTACACCTTC; CDR3: CASSLYGRGQEDYGYTF
D: NA; size: many; J: TRBJ2-3; V: TRBV12-3/TRBV12-4; DNA: TGTGCCAGCACCCGACAGGCACTATCCCCCACAGATACGCAGTATTTT; CDR3: CASTRQALSPTDTQYF
D: NA; size: many; J: TRBJ2-3; V: TRBV12-3/TRBV12-4; DNA: TGTGCCAGCAGTTCGATCCAGGGTCCCCTCTCAGATACGCAGTATTTT; CDR3: CASSSIQGPLSDTQYF
D: TRBD1; size: many; J: TRBJ1-5; V: TRBV27; DNA: TGTGCCAGCAGTTCCAACAGGGGGCTGCCCCAGCATTTT; CDR3: CASSSNRGLPQHF
D: TRBD1; size: many; J: TRBJ2-7; V: TRBV4-1; DNA: TGCGCCAGCAGCCAAATCCTGGGACAGGCTGACTACGAGCAGTACTTC; CDR3: CASSQILGQADYEQYF
D: NA; size: medium-sized; J: TRBJ1-1; V: TRBV12-3/TRBV12-4; DNA: TGTGCCAGCAGCTCTACAGGGCGCACTGAAGCTTTCTTT; CDR3: CASSSTGRTEAFF
D: NA; size: few; J: TRBJ2-3; V: TRBV11-2; DNA: TGTGCCAGCAGCTTAGAAGCCCGGGACTTCCCCCCATCAGAGTTCACTAGCACAGATACGCAGTATTTT; CDR3: CASSLEARDFPPSEFTSTDTQYF
D: NA; size: many; J: TRBJ2-3; V: TRBV4-1; DNA: TGCGCCAGCAGCCAAGAGGGCACAGATACGCAGTATTTT; CDR3: CASSQEGTDTQYF
D: NA; size: many; J: TRBJ1-1; V: TRBV5-1; DNA: TGCGCCAGCAGCTTCAGGGGTCTGAGCACTGAAGCTTTCTTT; CDR3: CASSFRGLSTEAFF
D: NA; size: NA; J: TRBJ2-1; V: TRBV21-1; DNA: TGTGCCAGCAGCAAAGCAGAGTACTCCGGGACTAGCGACAATGAGCAGTTCTTC; CDR3: CASSKAEYSGTSDNEQFF
D: NA; size: many; J: TRBJ1-2; V: TRBV20-1; DNA: TGCAGTGCCCACGACCTTAGCTATGGCTACACCTTC; CDR3: CSAHDLSYGYTF
D: NA; size: many; J: TRBJ2-5; V: TRBV5-1; DNA: TGCGCCAGCAGCTTAGCCGCGGGCCAAGAGACCCAGTACTTC; CDR3: CASSLAAGQETQYF
D: TRBD2; size: many; J: TRBJ2-7; V: TRBV4-2; DNA: TGTGCCAGCAGCCAAGGGACTAGCGGGACCTACGAGCAGTACTTC; CDR3: CASSQGTSGTYEQYF
D: NA; size: many; J: TRBJ1-5; V: TRBV28; DNA: TGTGCCAGCAGTTTTGTGGGCGCAGTCCATCAGCCCCAGCATTTT; CDR3: CASSFVGAVHQPQHF
D: NA; size: few; J: TRBJ1-1; V: TRBV6-2/TRBV6-3; DNA: TGTGCCAGCAGTCCGGGGGGCGCTGAAGCTTTCTTT; CDR3: CASSPGGAEAFF
D: TRBD2; size: many; J: TRBJ2-3; V: TRBV18; DNA: TGTGCCAGCTCCCCGGGACTAGCGGGCGCCCATGATACGCAGTATTTT; CDR3: CASSPGLAGAHDTQYF
D: TRBD2; size: many; J: TRBJ2-1; V: TRBV20-1; DNA: TGCAGTGCTAGACTAGCGGACAATGAGCAGTTCTTC; CDR3: CSARLADNEQFF
D: NA; size: many; J: TRBJ1-1; V: TRBV6-1; DNA: TGTGCCAGCAGTGAACCCACCTGGGGCCCTGAAGCTTTCTTT; CDR3: CASSEPTWGPEAFF
D: TRBD2; size: many; J: TRBJ2-1; V: TRBV10-3; DNA: TGTGCCATCAGGATGACTAGCGGGATCGATGAGCAGTTCTTC; CDR3: CAIRMTSGIDEQFF
D: NA; size: medium-sized; J: TRBJ2-3; V: TRBV9; DNA: TGTGCCAGCAGCGTAGGCCGAAGCACAGATACGCAGTATTTT; CDR3: CASSVGRSTDTQYF
D: NA; size: few; J: TRBJ2-3; V: TRBV9; DNA: TGTGCCAGCAGCCCGTACTCCGACGTGGGCCTCACAGATACGCAGTATTTT; CDR3: CASSPYSDVGLTDTQYF
D: NA; size: many; J: TRBJ2-3; V: TRBV4-2; DNA: TGTGCCAGCAGCCAAGGGGGGTTGACAGATACGCAGTATTTT; CDR3: CASSQGGLTDTQYF
D: NA; size: many; J: TRBJ2-1; V: TRBV29-1; DNA: TGCAGCTGGGTCGGCGGAAGGGAGCAGTTCTTC; CDR3: CSWVGGREQFF
D: NA; size: few; J: TRBJ1-2; V: TRBV7-2; DNA: TGTGCCAGCATCCCTGAGAGAGTACCACCCTATGGCTACACCTTC; CDR3: CASIPERVPPYGYTF
D: NA; size: many; J: TRBJ2-3; V: TRBV9; DNA: TGTGCCAGCAGCGTAGTCGGTAGCGGAAGCACAGATACGCAGTATTTT; CDR3: CASSVVGSGSTDTQYF
D: TRBD1; size: NA; J: TRBJ2-7; V: TRBV27; DNA: TGTGCCAGCAGCTCCGACAGGGATATACGGGAGCAGTACTTC; CDR3: CASSSDRDIREQYF
D: TRBD1; size: many; J: TRBJ2-1; V: TRBV12-3/TRBV12-4; DNA: TGTGCCAGCAAACCGGGACAGCTGTACAATGAGCAGTTCTTC; CDR3: CASKPGQLYNEQFF
D: NA; size: NA; J: TRBJ2-2; V: TRBV6-2/TRBV6-3; DNA: TGTGCCAGCAGTCTCAAGGGCGGCGGGGAGCTGTTTTTT; CDR3: CASSLKGGGELFF
D: NA; size: many; J: TRBJ1-5; V: TRBV12-3/TRBV12-4; DNA: TGTGCCAGCAGTTTAGACCTCCGGACCCAGCATTTT; CDR3: CASSLDLRTQHF
D: TRBD1; size: many; J: TRBJ2-5; V: TRBV29-1; DNA: TGCAGCGCTGGACAGGTAATCGCCGAGACCCAGTACTTC; CDR3: CSAGQVIAETQYF
D: NA; size: many; J: TRBJ1-2; V: TRBV28; DNA: TGTGCCACAAGACAAGCGGCATCACTTGCCTATGGCTACACCTTC; CDR3: CATRQAASLAYGYTF
D: TRBD1; size: NA; J: TRBJ2-2; V: TRBV30; DNA: TGTGCCTGGAGTCGGACAGGTCTTGGGGAGCTGTTTTTT; CDR3: CAWSRTGLGELFF
D: TRBD2; size: many; J: TRBJ2-1; V: TRBV20-1; DNA: TGCAGTGCTAGAGGCGGGAGGGCCTACAATGAGCAGTTCTTC; CDR3: CSARGGRAYNEQFF
D: TRBD1; size: medium-sized; J: TRBJ1-2; V: TRBV6-1; DNA: TGTGCCAGCAGTGAGGGACAGCGTCTGACCGGCTACACCTTC; CDR3: CASSEGQRLTGYTF
D: NA; size: many; J: TRBJ2-7; V: TRBV28; DNA: TGTGCCAGCACTCTCCAGGGCTACGAGCAGTACTTC; CDR3: CASTLQGYEQYF
D: TRBD1; size: many; J: TRBJ1-2; V: TRBV6-6; DNA: TGTGCCAGCAGCACGGGACAGCGCTATGGCTACACCTTC; CDR3: CASSTGQRYGYTF
D: TRBD2; size: many; J: TRBJ2-2; V: TRBV10-1; DNA: TGCGCCAGCAGTGAGGCGGGGGGCACCGGGGAGCTGTTTTTT; CDR3: CASSEAGGTGELFF
D: TRBD1; size: many; J: TRBJ1-4; V: TRBV4-2; DNA: TGTGCCAGCAGCCAAGAAAATAGGGACAGGGTAGAAAAACTGTTTTTT; CDR3: CASSQENRDRVEKLFF
D: NA; size: medium-sized; J: TRBJ2-3; V: TRBV2; DNA: TGTGCCAGCAGGACAGATAACACAGATACGCAGTATTTT; CDR3: CASRTDNTDTQYF
D: NA; size: many; J: TRBJ1-1; V: TRBV12-3/TRBV12-4; DNA: TGTGCCAGCAGTTCCCATACAGAGGCCTACACTGAAGCTTTCTTT; CDR3: CASSSHTEAYTEAFF
D: NA; size: NA; J: TRBJ1-2; V: TRBV9; DNA: TGTGCCAGCAGCGCATCAGTGCCTGGCTACACCTTC; CDR3: CASSASVPGYTF
D: NA; size: many; J: TRBJ1-3; V: TRBV5-1; DNA: TGCGCCAGCAGCTTGGAATCAGGGGGAAACACCATATATTTT; CDR3: CASSLESGGNTIYF
D: NA; size: many; J: TRBJ1-2; V: TRBV29-1; DNA: TGCAGCGTTTGGGGCCCCATAGGGGGCTATGGCTACACCTTC; CDR3: CSVWGPIGGYGYTF